This T cell receptor beta chain was sequenced during a study of cytomegalovirus exposure and HLA in healthy donors. Germline V CDR1 and CDR2: LNHDA, SQIVND (reference sequence). The CDR3 runs 15 residues. After removal of 3 bases from V and 2 bases from J, the junction contained 3 bases not matched to a gene. Points from the study as a whole: HLA alleles showed associations with 15,000 to 20,000 TCR beta sequences in a later analysis, at a 0.05 false discovery rate. In a later analysis, several top co-occurrence clusters appeared linked to parvovirus B19, influenza, CMV and Epstein-Barr virus.

Primers included in the PCR were 60 Vbeta and 13 Jbeta primers. In the authors' methods: Unique TCR beta chains totaled some 88 million in a later count, with approximately 11 million of them shared. The assay was immunoSEQ multiplex PCR, and TCRdb's table has in-frame clones only and misses some. V and J calls and clone size follow that table, whereas D and trimming were derived from the DNA. Of 60,000 to 85,000 clones listed, roughly 88% are singletons. This clone was seen a single time. Its antigen is unknown. What was sequenced was PBMCs. The chain couples TRBV19 to TRBJ2-7; 11 nucleotides line up with TRBD2. This clonotype was obtained from a man aged 65 to 79 in good health and CMV-seropositive. CDR3 sequence reads: CASSMVAGGPYEQYF. The DNA of the CDR3 is TGTGCCAGTAGTATGGTAGCGGGAGGGCCCTACGAGCAGTACTTC. The whole variable domain, remainder taken from reference TRBV19 and TRBJ2-7, is DGGITQSPKYLFRKEGQNVTLSCEQNLNHDAMYWYRQDPGQGLRLIYYSQIVNDFQKGDIAEGYSVSREKKESFPLTVTSAQKNPTAFYLCASSMVAGGPYEQYFGPGTRLTVT.